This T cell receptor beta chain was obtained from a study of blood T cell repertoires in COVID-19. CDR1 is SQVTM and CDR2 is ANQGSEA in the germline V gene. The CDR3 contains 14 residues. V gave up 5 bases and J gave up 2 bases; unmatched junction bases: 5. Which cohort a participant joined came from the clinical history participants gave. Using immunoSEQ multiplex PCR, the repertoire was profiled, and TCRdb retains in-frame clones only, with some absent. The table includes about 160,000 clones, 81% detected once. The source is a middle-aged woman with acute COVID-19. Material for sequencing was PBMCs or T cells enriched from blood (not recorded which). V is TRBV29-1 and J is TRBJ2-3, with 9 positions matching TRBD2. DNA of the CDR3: TGCAGCGTTTCGGGACTAGCCGTCACAGATACGCAGTATTTT. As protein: CSVSGLAVTDTQYF.